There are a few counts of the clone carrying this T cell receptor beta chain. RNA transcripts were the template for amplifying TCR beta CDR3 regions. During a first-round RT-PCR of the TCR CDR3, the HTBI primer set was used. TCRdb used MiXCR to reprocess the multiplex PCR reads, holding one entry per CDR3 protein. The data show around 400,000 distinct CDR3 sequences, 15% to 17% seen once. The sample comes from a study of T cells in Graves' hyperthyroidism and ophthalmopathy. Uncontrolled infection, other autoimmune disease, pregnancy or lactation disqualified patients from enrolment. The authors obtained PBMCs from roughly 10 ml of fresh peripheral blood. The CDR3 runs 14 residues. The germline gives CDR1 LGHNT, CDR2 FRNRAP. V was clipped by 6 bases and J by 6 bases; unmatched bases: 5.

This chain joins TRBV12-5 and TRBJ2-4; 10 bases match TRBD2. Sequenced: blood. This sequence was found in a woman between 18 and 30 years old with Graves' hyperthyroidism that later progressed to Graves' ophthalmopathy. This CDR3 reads CASGPLAGRNIQYF. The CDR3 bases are TGTGCTAGTGGCCCACTAGCGGGGCGAAACATTCAGTACTTC.